What follows describes a single TCR beta chain. Its antigen is unidentified. In TCRdb, the 5' RACE reads were re-called with MiXCR into one record per CDR3 protein. The sample has 350,000 to 450,000 distinct CDR3 sequences, around 19% seen once. The data derive from a study of T cells after yellow fever vaccination. Study-wide points: Some clonotypes, a small share, were shared between CD4 and CD8 compartments. A weaker secondary response peaked on day 5, the primary on day 15.

CDR3 length: 15 residues. V lost 2 bases and J lost 6; bases outside the gene matches: 5. Looked up from germline, CDR1 is DFQATT and CDR2 is SNEGSKA (reference sequence). The TCR sequence derives from a man aged 18 to 35 who received the YFV17D yellow fever vaccine. Sequencing was performed on PBMCs, taken before the yellow fever booster vaccination. The V call is TRBV20-1, the J call TRBJ1-6; 9 bases are shared with TRBD1. This CDR3 is CSARSPTGGNSPLHF. CDR3 sequence (DNA): TGCAGTGCTAGATCCCCGACAGGGGGTAATTCACCCCTCCACTTT.